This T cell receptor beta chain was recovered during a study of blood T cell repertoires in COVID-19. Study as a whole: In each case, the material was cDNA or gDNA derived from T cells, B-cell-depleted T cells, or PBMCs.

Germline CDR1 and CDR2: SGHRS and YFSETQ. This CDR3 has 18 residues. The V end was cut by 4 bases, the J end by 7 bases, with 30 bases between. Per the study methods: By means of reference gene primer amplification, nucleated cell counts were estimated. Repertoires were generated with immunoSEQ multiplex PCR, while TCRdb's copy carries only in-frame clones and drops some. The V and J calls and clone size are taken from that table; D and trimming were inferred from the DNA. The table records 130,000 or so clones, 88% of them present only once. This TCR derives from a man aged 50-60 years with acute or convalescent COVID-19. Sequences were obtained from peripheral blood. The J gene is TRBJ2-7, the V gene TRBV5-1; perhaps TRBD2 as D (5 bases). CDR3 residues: CASSPGGQREKSRKEQYF. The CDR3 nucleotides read TGCGCCAGCAGCCCCGGCGGCCAGAGGGAGAAGAGTCGGAAGGAGCAGTACTTC.